Below, one T cell receptor beta chain is given with its context. Its antigen is unidentified. This specimen comes from a study of immune evolution from preneoplasia to lung adenocarcinoma. The study's findings and limits: Normal lung had the highest top T cell clone frequencies.

Only in-frame clones appear in the TCRdb table, and some are missing; sequencing was by immunoSEQ multiplex PCR. The table includes around 10,000 clones, 60% to 85% detected once. V shed 1 base and J shed 1 base, with 24 bases lying between them. This CDR3 has 21 residues. CDR1 SGDLS and CDR2 YYNGEE come from the germline V gene. V is TRBV9 and J is TRBJ1-6; unclear D gene. The sample consisted of FFPE minimally invasive lung adenocarcinoma tissue. The TCR was taken from a person aged 55-80 years with lung adenocarcinoma. In DNA, the CDR3 is TGTGCCAGCAGCGTATTTGATCGGGTCTCATACGGGGATTCCTATAATTCACCCCTCCACTTT. It is translated as CASSVFDRVSYGDSYNSPLHF.